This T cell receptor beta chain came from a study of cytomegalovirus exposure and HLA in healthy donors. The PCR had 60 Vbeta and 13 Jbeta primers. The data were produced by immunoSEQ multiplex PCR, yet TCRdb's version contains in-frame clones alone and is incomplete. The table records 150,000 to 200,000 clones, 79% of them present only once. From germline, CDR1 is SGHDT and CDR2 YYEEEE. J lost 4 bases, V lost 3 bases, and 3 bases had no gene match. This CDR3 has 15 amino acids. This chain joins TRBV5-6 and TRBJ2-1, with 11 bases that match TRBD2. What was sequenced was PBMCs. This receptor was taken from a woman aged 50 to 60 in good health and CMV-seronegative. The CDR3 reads CASSYGTSGYNEQFF. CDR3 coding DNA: TGTGCCAGCAGCTACGGGACTAGCGGTTACAATGAGCAGTTCTTC. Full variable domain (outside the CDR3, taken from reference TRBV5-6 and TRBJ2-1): DAGVTQSPTHLIKTRGQQVTLRCSPKSGHDTVSWYQQALGQGPQFIFQYYEEEERQRGNFPDRFSGHQFPNYSSELNVNALLLGDSALYLCASSYGTSGYNEQFFGPGTRLTVL.